This is a list of T cell receptor beta chains from one sample in a study of blood T cell repertoires in COVID-19. Here immunoSEQ multiplex PCR was the method, and the copy in TCRdb shows in-frame clones only, minus some. The repertoire includes roughly 200,000 clones, roughly 88% of them detected once, and roughly 1.5% sits in the top ten. Sequencing was carried out using peripheral blood. All receptors derive from a man aged 18-30 years with active or convalescent COVID-19. Both conserved end residues are part of each CDR3. The D gene is left open where the match is weak. Rows give clone size only sometimes, using once, few, many, or a class for an expanded clone.

TRBD2	TRBV3-1/TRBV3-2	TRBJ2-7	many	CASSPLAGAYEQYF	TGTGCCAGCAGCCCACTAGCGGGGGCCTACGAGCAGTACTTC
TRBD1	TRBV7-9	TRBJ2-7	NA	CASSSNDRGLSYEQYF	TGTGCCAGCAGCTCGAACGACAGGGGCTTATCCTACGAGCAGTACTTC
NA	TRBV29-1	TRBJ2-1	NA	CSVVSLAVRFF	TGCAGCGTTGTCAGTCTAGCAGTCCGGTTCTTC
NA	TRBV4-1	TRBJ1-2	once	CASSLSLQGGNYGYTF	TGCGCCAGCAGCCTAAGCTTACAGGGCGGTAACTATGGCTACACCTTC
NA	TRBV11-2	TRBJ1-6	NA	CASSPNSGYNSPLHF	TGTGCCAGCAGCCCTAACAGCGGGTATAATTCACCCCTCCACTTT
TRBD1	TRBV11-2	TRBJ2-1	NA	CASSHPTGGHNEQFF	TGTGCCAGCAGCCACCCGACAGGGGGCCACAATGAGCAGTTCTTC
TRBD2	TRBV5-1	TRBJ2-7	NA	CASSPSGGLSEQYF	TGCGCCAGCAGCCCGAGCGGGGGGCTAAGCGAGCAGTACTTC
NA	TRBV27	TRBJ2-7	NA	CASSMTSIHEQYF	TGTGCCAGCAGCATGACTAGTATTCACGAGCAGTACTTC
NA	TRBV28	TRBJ1-4	NA	CASRRTLVNPTNEKLFF	TGTGCCAGCAGGAGAACTTTGGTAAACCCAACTAATGAAAAACTGTTTTTT
TRBD2	TRBV5-4	TRBJ2-5	once	CASTLLAGAHETQYF	TGTGCCAGCACTCTACTAGCGGGAGCTCACGAGACCCAGTACTTC